These 14 T cell receptor beta chains share one sample of origin, sequenced in a study of T cell repertoires in cytomegalovirus infection. These receptors' targets are unknown. TCRdb redid the calling of the reads with MiXCR, one entry per CDR3 protein. This table holds 830,000 or so distinct CDR3 sequences, 30% to 35% found once. Sample: cultured CD8+ T cells from PBMCs, taken from culture after CMV antigen stimulation. The origin of the receptors is a human donor in good health (CMV status not recorded). Some clones in this sample may be carry-over from other donors' samples.

This clonotype has just one count. The J gene is TRBJ2-5, the V gene TRBV4-2, with TRBD2 matching over 12 bases. Losses at the gene ends were 8 bases for V and 2 bases for J; bases not matched to a gene: 15. Germline V gives CDR1 LGHNA, CDR2 YNFKEQ. The CDR3 is 18 amino acids. CDR3 region: CASSQRGLAGGEQETQYF. CDR3 in DNA: TGTGCCAGCTCCCAAAGGGGGCTAGCGGGGGGGGAACAAGAGACCCAGTACTTC.

The chain's CDR3 is CASSLLGPAGRHSPLHF. CDR3 in DNA: TGTGCCAGCAGTTTACTAGGCCCAGCAGGGCGGCATTCACCCCTCCACTTT. The V call is TRBV27, the J call TRBJ1-6, with a tentative D call TRBD1 (5 bases). Deletions cut 2 bases from V and 8 bases from J, with 19 bases between. Germline CDR1 is MNHEY and CDR2 is SMNVEV (reference sequence). CDR3 length: 17 amino acids.

This clonotype was counted at least ten times. The chain carries TRBV4-1 and TRBJ2-1; 10 bases fit TRBD2. V gave up 2 bases and J gave up 3 bases; unmatched junction bases: 10. CDR1 and CDR2 from the germline V gene are MGHRA and YSYEKL. The CDR3 runs to 18 residues. CDR3: CASSQTPNSGGHYNEQFF. Written as DNA, the CDR3 is TGCGCCAGCAGCCAAACCCCAAATAGCGGGGGGCACTACAATGAGCAGTTCTTC.

The chain combines TRBV27 with TRBJ2-3, with D possibly TRBD2 on 6 matching bases. V was shortened by 0 bases and J by 2 bases, with 12 bases between the two germline ends. Germline values: CDR1 MNHEY, CDR2 SMNVEV (reference sequence). The CDR3 covers 16 residues. CDR3 sequence reads: CASSLSGGENTDTQYF. CDR3 in DNA: TGTGCCAGCAGTTTATCTGGCGGGGAGAACACAGATACGCAGTATTTT.

This clonotype was picked up a small number of times. The CDR3 bases are TGTGCCAGCAGTGAGGATCGGGACTCTGGAAACACCATATATTTT. This encodes CASSEDRDSGNTIYF. The J gene is TRBJ1-3, the V gene TRBV2; D not certain. Trimming cost V 3 bases and J 0 bases, with 9 bases left between them. This CDR3 region has 15 residues. Germline loops: CDR1 SNHLY, CDR2 FYNNEI.

V is TRBV20-1 and J is TRBJ2-6; 8 bases match TRBD1. CDR3 length: 17 residues. Germline V gives CDR1 DFQATT, CDR2 SNEGSKA (reference sequence). The trim removed 3 bases at V and 0 bases at J, leaving 7 bases unmatched. The CDR3: CSASSRDRRSGANVLTF. CDR3 bases: TGCAGTGCTAGTTCGCGGGACAGGCGCTCTGGGGCCAACGTCCTGACTTTC.

This clonotype was seen at least ten times. The rearrangement links TRBV12-3 or TRBV12-4 to TRBJ1-2; D is undetermined. V was shortened by 6 bases and J by 6 bases, with 14 bases between the two germline ends. This CDR3 region has 13 residues. The CDR3 here is CASSLEADDGYTF. The CDR3 coding sequence is TGTGCCAGCAGCCTAGAAGCTGACGATGGCTACACCTTC.

This rearrangement joins TRBV6-2 or TRBV6-3 to TRBJ2-1; 9 nucleotides line up with TRBD2. Germline-derived CDR1 and CDR2 are MNHEY and SVGEGT. The CDR3 has 16 residues. V shed 4 bases, J shed 5 bases, and the junction held 9 bases outside the gene matches. The CDR3 reads CASSWLAGGLDNEQFF. CDR3 bases: TGTGCCAGCAGTTGGTTGGCGGGGGGGCTCGACAATGAGCAGTTCTTC.

This clonotype has just a few counts. At one end the junction does not follow the germline gene, possibly because of a read error. The chain joins TRBV27 to TRBJ1-1, with D uncertain. CDR3 length: 13 amino acids. Germline V gene sequence: CDR1 MNHEY, CDR2 SMNVEV (reference sequence). Here the CDR3 DNA reads TGTGCCAGCAGCTGGGAGGCGAACGCTGAAGCTTTCTTT. Its protein is CASSWEANAEAFF.

Only a few counts were recorded for this clonotype. This chain links TRBV9 with TRBJ1-1, with a tentative D call TRBD1 (5 bases). V dropped 4 bases and J dropped 8 bases, with 18 bases sitting between them. The CDR3 loop spans 14 amino acids. Germline V lookup: CDR1 SGDLS, CDR2 YYNGEE. The CDR3 bases are TGTGCCAGCAGCACCAGGGACGGGCCCAAAGAAGCTTTCTTT. Protein product: CASSTRDGPKEAFF.

This clonotype was seen repeatedly, ten times or more. J is TRBJ2-1 and V is TRBV7-2, with D tentatively TRBD1 (6 bases). Trimming took 2 bases from V and 2 from J, leaving 19 bases between them. Germline CDR1 and CDR2: SGHTA and FQGNSA. This CDR3 has 18 amino acids. CDR3 region: CASSLTVWTAQAYNEQFF. DNA of the CDR3: TGTGCCAGCAGCTTAACAGTTTGGACAGCCCAAGCCTACAATGAGCAGTTCTTC.

This clonotype has just a few counts. This chain uses TRBV4-1 with TRBJ2-5; 10 bases align to TRBD1. The V gene end was trimmed by 2 bases and the J gene end by 4 bases; junction bases not matched to a gene: 4. Germline lookup yields CDR1 MGHRA and CDR2 YSYEKL. This CDR3 contains 15 residues. The CDR3, as DNA: TGCGCCAGCAGCCAACGGGACAGGGGAGGAGAGACCCAGTACTTC. This encodes CASSQRDRGGETQYF.

This clonotype occurred many times. This chain joins TRBV7-6 and TRBJ2-5, with D unresolved. Germline values: CDR1 SGHVS, CDR2 FNYEAQ. There are 13 residues in the CDR3. V dropped 1 base and J dropped 2 bases, with 5 bases sitting between them. CDR3 sequence (DNA): TGTGCCAGCAGCTTAGGGCGTCAAGAGACCCAGTACTTC. Its protein product is CASSLGRQETQYF. The full variable domain, rest sourced from reference TRBV7-6 and TRBJ2-5, is GAGVSQSPRYKVTKRGQDVALRCDPISGHVSLYWYRQALGQGPEFLTYFNYEAQQDKSGLPNDRFSAERPEGSISTLTIQRTEQRDSAMYRCASSLGRQETQYFGPGTRLLVL.

This clonotype appeared a few times. The rearrangement uses TRBV9 and TRBJ2-1; TRBD2 agrees at 7 bases. Trimming removed 2 bases from V and 2 bases from J; junction bases left unmatched: 4. CDR1 is SGDLS, CDR2 YYNGEE, per germline. This CDR3 spans 15 amino acids. CDR3 bases: TGTGCCAGCAGCGTCGGTAGCGGGCCCTACAATGAGCAGTTCTTC. The encoded protein is CASSVGSGPYNEQFF.